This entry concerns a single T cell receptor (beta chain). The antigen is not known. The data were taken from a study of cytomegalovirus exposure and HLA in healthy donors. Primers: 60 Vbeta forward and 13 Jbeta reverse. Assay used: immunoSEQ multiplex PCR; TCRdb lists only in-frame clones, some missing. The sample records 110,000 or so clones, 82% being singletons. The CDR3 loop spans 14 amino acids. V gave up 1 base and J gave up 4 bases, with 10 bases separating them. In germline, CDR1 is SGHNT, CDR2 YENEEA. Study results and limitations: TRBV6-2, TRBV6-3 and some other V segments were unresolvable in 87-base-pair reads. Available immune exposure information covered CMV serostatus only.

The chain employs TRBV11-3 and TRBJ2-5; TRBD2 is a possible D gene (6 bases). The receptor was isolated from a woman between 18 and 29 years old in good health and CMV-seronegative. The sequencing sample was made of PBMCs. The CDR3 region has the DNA TGTGCCAGCAGCTTAGTGCGGGGAGGAGAGACCCAGTACTTC. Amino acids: CASSLVRGGETQYF.